Included here is one T cell receptor beta chain sequence, with context. This CDR3 is 15 amino acids long. CDR1 is SGHTA, CDR2 FQGTGA, per germline. V lost 5 bases to trimming and J lost 0 bases, with 14 bases between them. These data belong to a study of control samples from healthy donors and cancer patients. Profiling relied on immunoSEQ multiplex PCR, and the TCRdb table lists in-frame clones only, not all of them. The table records about 110,000 clones, roughly 91% of them present only once. The chain employs TRBV7-3 and TRBJ2-7, with no clear D. The receptor was isolated from a woman in her forties or fifties in good health. Material: blood. The CDR3 region has the DNA TGTGCCAGCAGCATGAGCCCTGTAAGCTCCTACGAGCAGTACTTC. Translated: CASSMSPVSSYEQYF.